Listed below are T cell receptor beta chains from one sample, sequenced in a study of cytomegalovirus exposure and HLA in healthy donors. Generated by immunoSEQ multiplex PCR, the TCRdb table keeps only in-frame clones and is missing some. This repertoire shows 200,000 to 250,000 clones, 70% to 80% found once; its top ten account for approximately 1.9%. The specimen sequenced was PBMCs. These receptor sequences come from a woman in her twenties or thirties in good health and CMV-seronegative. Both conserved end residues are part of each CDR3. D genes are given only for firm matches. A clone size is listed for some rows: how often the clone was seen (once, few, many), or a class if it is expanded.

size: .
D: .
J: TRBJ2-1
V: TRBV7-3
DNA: TGTGCCAGCAGCCCCTCGGGTAGCTCCTACAATGAGCAGTTCTTC
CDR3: CASSPSGSSYNEQFF

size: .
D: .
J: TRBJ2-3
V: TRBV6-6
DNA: TGTGCCAGCAGGAGGGCGAAAGATACGCAGTATTTT
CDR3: CASRRAKDTQYF

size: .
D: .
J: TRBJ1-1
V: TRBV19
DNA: TGTGCCAGTAGTTATAGACAGGCCGGAACTGAAGCTTTCTTT
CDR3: CASSYRQAGTEAFF

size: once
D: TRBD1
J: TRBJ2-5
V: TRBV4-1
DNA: TGCGCCAGCAGCCAAGATAGGGGGACAGGGGACTCAGAGACCCAGTACTTC
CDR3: CASSQDRGTGDSETQYF

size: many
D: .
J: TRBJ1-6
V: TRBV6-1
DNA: TGTGCCAGCAGTGGAACAGCCTCCAGTTCACCCCTCCACTTT
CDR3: CASSGTASSSPLHF

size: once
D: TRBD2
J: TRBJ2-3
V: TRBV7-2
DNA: TGTGCCAGCAGCTCGCCCGGACTAGCGGGGGGGCCCGGCACAGATACGCAGTATTTT
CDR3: CASSSPGLAGGPGTDTQYF

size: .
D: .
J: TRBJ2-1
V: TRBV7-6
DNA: TGTGCCAGCAGCTTTTCCGCGGGGACCTCCTACAATGAGCAGTTCTTC
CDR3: CASSFSAGTSYNEQFF

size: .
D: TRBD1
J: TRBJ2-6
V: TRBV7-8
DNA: TGTGCCAGCAGCTTATCACCAACAGGGGTCGCCAACGTCCTGACTTTC
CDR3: CASSLSPTGVANVLTF

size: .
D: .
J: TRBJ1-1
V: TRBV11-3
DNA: TGTGCCAGCAGCGAACCAACTCAACCCCTCCGGAACACTGAAGCTTTCTTT
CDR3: CASSEPTQPLRNTEAFF

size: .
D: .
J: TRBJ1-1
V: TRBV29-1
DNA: TGCAGCGTTGAGGGCAGGTTGAACACTGAAGCTTTCTTT
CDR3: CSVEGRLNTEAFF

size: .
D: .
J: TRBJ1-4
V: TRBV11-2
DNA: TGTGCCAGCAGCTTTACCCGGGGAGGGGCAACTAATGAAAAACTGTTTTTT
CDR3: CASSFTRGGATNEKLFF

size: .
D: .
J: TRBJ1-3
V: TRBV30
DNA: TGTGCCTGGAGTGGAGGTGCTAGCTCTGGAAACACCATATATTTT
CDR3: CAWSGGASSGNTIYF

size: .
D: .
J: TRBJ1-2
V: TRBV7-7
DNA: TGTGCCAGCAGTCCAAGCGGGGGCTATGGCTACACCTTC
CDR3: CASSPSGGYGYTF

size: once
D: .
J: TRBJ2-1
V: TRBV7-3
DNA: TGTGCCAGCAGCTTACGTCGCGGAAGCTCCTACAATGAGCAGTTCTTC
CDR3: CASSLRRGSSYNEQFF

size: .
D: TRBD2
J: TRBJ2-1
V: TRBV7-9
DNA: TGTGCCAGCAGCCAAGAGAGCGGGGTGAGGTATGAGCAGTTCTTC
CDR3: CASSQESGVRYEQFF

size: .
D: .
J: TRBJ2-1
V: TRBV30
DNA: TGTGCCTGGAGTGAAACTAGTGAGCAGTTCTTC
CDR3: CAWSETSEQFF

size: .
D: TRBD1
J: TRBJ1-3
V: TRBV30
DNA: TGTGCCTGGAAGAGGACTGGGGACAGGGGATTAGGCACCATATATTTT
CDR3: CAWKRTGDRGLGTIYF

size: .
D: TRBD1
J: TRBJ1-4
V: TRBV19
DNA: TGTGCCAGTAGTTTAGCAGGGGGCGTTGAAAAACTGTTTTTT
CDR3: CASSLAGGVEKLFF

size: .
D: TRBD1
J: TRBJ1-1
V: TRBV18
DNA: TGTGCCAGCTCAGCCGGGACAGCGAACACTGAAGCTTTCTTT
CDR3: CASSAGTANTEAFF

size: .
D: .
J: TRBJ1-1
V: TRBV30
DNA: TGTGCCTGGAGTCCGGGACTTCCTGAAGCTTTCTTT
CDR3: CAWSPGLPEAFF

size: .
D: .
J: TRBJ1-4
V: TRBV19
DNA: TGTGCCAGTAGTATAGGCCAGGGTTCGGGCGAAAAACTGTTTTTT
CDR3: CASSIGQGSGEKLFF

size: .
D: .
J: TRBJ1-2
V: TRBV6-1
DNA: TGTGCCAGCAGTGACAGGGGCTATGGCTACACCTTC
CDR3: CASSDRGYGYTF

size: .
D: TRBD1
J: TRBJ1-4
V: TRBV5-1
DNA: TGCGCCAGCAGGTCCGGGACAGGCTATGAAAAACTGTTTTTT
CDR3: CASRSGTGYEKLFF